The clone carrying this T cell receptor beta chain was picked up many times. Its antigen is as yet unknown. This sample was taken from a study of T cells in Graves' hyperthyroidism and ophthalmopathy. What was amplified from RNA transcripts were TCR beta CDR3 regions. During a first-round RT-PCR of the TCR CDR3, the HTBI primer set was used. TCRdb fed the multiplex PCR reads into MiXCR, producing one record per CDR3 protein. This table has around 440,000 distinct CDR3 sequences, around a sixth appearing once. The V and J ends lost 3 bases and 5 bases respectively, with 17 bases between them. The CDR3 length is 17 residues. Findings and limits, study-wide: Blood also contained most expanded thyroid clonotypes above 0.001.

The chain combines TRBV12-3 or TRBV12-4 with TRBJ1-6, with D perhaps TRBD1 (5 bases). Sequenced sample: blood. The source is a woman between 18 and 29 years old with Graves' hyperthyroidism. CDR3 sequence (DNA): TGTGCCAGCAGTTTCTGGGGGGTAGATGGAAATAATTCACCCCTCCACTTT. Its translation: CASSFWGVDGNNSPLHF.